This T cell receptor (beta chain) derives from a study of blood T cell repertoires in COVID-19. Study overall: The United States, Italy and Spain provided the acute and convalescent COVID-19 samples.

As processed by the authors: Amplifying reference gene primers gave estimates of nucleated cell counts. The protocol was immunoSEQ multiplex PCR, while the TCRdb copy is restricted to in-frame clones and leaves out a portion. The DNA was the basis for D and trimming; V, J and clone size are from that table. In the table there are approximately 270,000 clones, roughly 88% of which are singletons. V lost 3 bases to trimming and J lost 6 bases, with 9 bases between them. Germline V CDR1 and CDR2: GTSNPN, SVGIG (reference sequence). The CDR3 totals 13 residues. The sequence derives from a human donor with COVID-19, enrolled during active disease. The donor label of this sample is uncertain. The sequenced sample was peripheral blood. This sequence joins TRBV30 and TRBJ1-6; maybe TRBD1 (6 bases). The CDR3 coding sequence is TGTGCCTGGAGGGACAGTTTTAATTCACCCCTCCACTTT. This sequence encodes CAWRDSFNSPLHF.